This T cell receptor (beta chain) was obtained from a study of blood T cell repertoires in COVID-19. Study-wide context: Sites across the United States, Italy and Spain contributed samples from acute and convalescent COVID-19.

Original processing methods: It was from reference gene primer amplification that nucleated cell counts were estimated. Generated by immunoSEQ multiplex PCR, the TCRdb table keeps only in-frame clones and is missing some. V, J and clone size are taken as reported in that table, and D and trimming were inferred from the DNA itself. The top ten clones hold approximately 4% of a sample with approximately 250,000 clones, around 84% of them seen once. Sequencing input: peripheral blood. This sequence was found in a man in his fifties or sixties with acute or convalescent COVID-19.

CDR3 DNA: TGCGCCAGCAGCTTGGCCACAGGGGGCGCGCAGTTCTTC. This sequence encodes CASSLATGGAQFF. The gene calls are TRBV5-1 and TRBJ2-1; 9 positions agree with TRBD1. Per the germline V gene, CDR1 is SGHRS and CDR2 is YFSETQ. There are 13 residues in the CDR3. With 0 bases clipped from V and 12 bases from J, the junction kept 4 bases outside the gene matches.